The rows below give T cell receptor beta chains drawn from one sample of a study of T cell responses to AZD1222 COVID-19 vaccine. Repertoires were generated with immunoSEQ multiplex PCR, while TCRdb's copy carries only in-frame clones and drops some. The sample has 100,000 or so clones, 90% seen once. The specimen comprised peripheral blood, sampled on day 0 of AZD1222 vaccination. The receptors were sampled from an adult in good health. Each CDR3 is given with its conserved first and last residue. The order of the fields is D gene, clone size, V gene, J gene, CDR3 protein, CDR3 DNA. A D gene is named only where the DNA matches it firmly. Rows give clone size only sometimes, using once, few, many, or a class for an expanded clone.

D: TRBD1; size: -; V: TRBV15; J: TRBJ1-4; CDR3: CATSRGQGAEKLFF; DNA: TGTGCCACCAGCAGAGGTCAGGGGGCGGAAAAACTGTTTTTT
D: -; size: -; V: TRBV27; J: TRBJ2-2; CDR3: CASTVAGATGELFF; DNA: TGTGCCAGCACCGTTGCGGGGGCCACCGGGGAGCTGTTTTTT
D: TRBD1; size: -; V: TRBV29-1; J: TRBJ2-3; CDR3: CSSGQAGTDTQYF; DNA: TGCAGCTCGGGACAGGCGGGAACAGATACGCAGTATTTT
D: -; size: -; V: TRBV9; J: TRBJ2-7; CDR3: CASSVSSQGPTYEQYF; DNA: TGTGCCAGCAGCGTAAGTTCCCAGGGGCCTACTTACGAGCAGTACTTC
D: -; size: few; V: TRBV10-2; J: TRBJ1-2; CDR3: CASSEPRDGLISYGYTF; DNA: TGCGCCAGCAGTGAGCCCCGGGACGGCTTAATTTCCTATGGCTACACCTTC
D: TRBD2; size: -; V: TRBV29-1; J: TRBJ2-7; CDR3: CSIRTSGSYEQYF; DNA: TGCAGCATCCGGACTAGCGGCTCCTACGAGCAGTACTTC
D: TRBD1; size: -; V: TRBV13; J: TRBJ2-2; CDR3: CASRSTGDTGELFF; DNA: TGTGCCAGCAGATCCACAGGGGACACCGGGGAGCTGTTTTTT
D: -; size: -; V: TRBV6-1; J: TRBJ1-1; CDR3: CASSEGGQHTPEAFF; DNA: TGTGCCAGCAGTGAAGGGGGACAACATACCCCTGAAGCTTTCTTT
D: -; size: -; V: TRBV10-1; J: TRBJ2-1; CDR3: CASSESRGRGRFF; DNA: TGCGCCAGCAGTGAGTCGAGGGGGAGGGGACGGTTCTTC
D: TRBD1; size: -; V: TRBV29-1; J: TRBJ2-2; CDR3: CSVKRTGEDTGELFF; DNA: TGCAGCGTGAAAAGGACAGGGGAAGACACCGGGGAGCTGTTTTTT
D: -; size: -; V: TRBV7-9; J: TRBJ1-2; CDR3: CASSLEAGINYGYTF; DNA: TGTGCCAGCAGCTTAGAGGCAGGAATTAACTATGGCTACACCTTC
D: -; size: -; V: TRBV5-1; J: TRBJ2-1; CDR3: CASSQDRGKQFF; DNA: TGCGCCAGCAGCCAAGACCGGGGGAAGCAGTTCTTC
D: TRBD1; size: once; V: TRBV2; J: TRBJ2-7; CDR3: CASSIQGAEQYF; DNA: TGTGCCAGCAGTATTCAGGGGGCCGAGCAGTACTTC
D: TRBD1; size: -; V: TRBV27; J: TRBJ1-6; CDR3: CASSGVGQGGFSPLHF; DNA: TGTGCCAGCAGTGGGGTGGGACAGGGTGGTTTTTCACCCCTCCACTTT
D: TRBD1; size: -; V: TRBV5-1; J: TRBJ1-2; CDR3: CASSPYTGAWGYTF; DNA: TGCGCCAGCAGCCCTTACACAGGGGCTTGGGGCTACACCTTC
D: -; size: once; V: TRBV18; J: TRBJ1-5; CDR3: CASSPNPGDQPQHF; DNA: TGTGCCAGCTCACCAAATCCTGGCGACCAGCCCCAGCATTTT
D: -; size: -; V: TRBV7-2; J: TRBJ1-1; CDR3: CASSFARGGLPNTEAFF; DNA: TGTGCCAGCAGCTTCGCCAGGGGAGGACTCCCGAACACTGAAGCTTTCTTT
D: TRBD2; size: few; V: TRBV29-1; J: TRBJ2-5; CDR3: CSVGGLAAQETQYF; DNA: TGCAGCGTTGGTGGACTAGCGGCTCAAGAGACCCAGTACTTC
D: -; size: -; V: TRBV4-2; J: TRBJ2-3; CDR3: CASSQDPGLTDTQYF; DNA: TGTGCCAGCAGCCAAGACCCCGGACTGACAGATACGCAGTATTTT
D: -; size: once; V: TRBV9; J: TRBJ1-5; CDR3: CASSPGLANQPQHF; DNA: TGTGCCAGCAGCCCCGGCCTCGCCAATCAGCCCCAGCATTTT
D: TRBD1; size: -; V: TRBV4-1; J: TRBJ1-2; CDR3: CASSQRGQDSPANYGYTF; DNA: TGCGCCAGCAGCCAAAGAGGACAGGACTCGCCAGCTAACTATGGCTACACCTTC
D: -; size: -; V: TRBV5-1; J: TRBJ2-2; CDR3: CASSSGVAGELFF; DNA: TGCGCCAGCAGTTCTGGGGTCGCCGGGGAGCTGTTTTTT
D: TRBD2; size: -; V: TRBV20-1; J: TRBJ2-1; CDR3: CSASPSGAAYNEQFF; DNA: TGCAGTGCTAGTCCTAGCGGGGCGGCTTACAATGAGCAGTTCTTC
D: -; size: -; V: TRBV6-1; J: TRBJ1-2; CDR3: CASSEVGGGSYGYTF; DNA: TGTGCCAGCAGTGAAGTGGGGGGAGGAAGCTATGGCTACACCTTC
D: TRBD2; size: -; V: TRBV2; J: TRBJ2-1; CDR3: CATERGHEQFF; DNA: TGTGCCACTGAGCGGGGGCATGAGCAGTTCTTC
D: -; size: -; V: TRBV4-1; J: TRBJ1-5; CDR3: CASSLWDASGNQPQHF; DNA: TGCGCCAGCAGCCTCTGGGACGCGTCGGGTAATCAGCCCCAGCATTTT
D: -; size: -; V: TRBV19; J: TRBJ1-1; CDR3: CASSSGTVRGEAFF; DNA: TGTGCCAGTAGTTCGGGGACTGTCAGGGGTGAAGCTTTCTTT
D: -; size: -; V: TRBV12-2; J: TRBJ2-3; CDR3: CASRLAPEGTDTQYF; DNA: TGTGCAAGTCGCTTAGCCCCGGAGGGCACAGATACGCAGTATTTT
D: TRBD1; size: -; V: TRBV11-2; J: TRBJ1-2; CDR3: CASSRGGVRQGYTF; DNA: TGTGCCAGCAGCAGAGGGGGCGTACGTCAAGGCTACACCTTC
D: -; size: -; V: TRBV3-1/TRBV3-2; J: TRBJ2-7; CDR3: CASSQESGAQYF; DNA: TGTGCCAGCAGCCAAGAGTCGGGGGCGCAGTACTTC
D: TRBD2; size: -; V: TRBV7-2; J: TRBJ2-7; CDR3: CASARRGRTYEQYF; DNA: TGTGCCAGCGCTAGGCGGGGGAGAACCTACGAGCAGTACTTC
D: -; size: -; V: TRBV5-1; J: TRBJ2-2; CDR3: CASRAAANTGELFF; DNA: TGCGCCAGCAGGGCGGCCGCGAACACCGGGGAGCTGTTTTTT
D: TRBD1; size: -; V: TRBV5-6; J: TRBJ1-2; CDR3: CASTEAGQGAVGYTF; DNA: TGTGCCAGCACCGAGGCTGGACAGGGGGCCGTAGGCTACACCTTC
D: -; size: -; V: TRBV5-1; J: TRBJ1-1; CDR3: CASSLVGRATEAFF; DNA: TGCGCCAGCAGCTTGGTTGGCAGGGCCACTGAAGCTTTCTTT
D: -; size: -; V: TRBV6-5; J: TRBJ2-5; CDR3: CASSPIGDEETQYF; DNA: TGTGCCAGCAGCCCCATTGGTGATGAAGAGACCCAGTACTTC
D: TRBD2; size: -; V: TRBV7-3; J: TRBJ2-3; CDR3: CASSLSSGGAHTQYF; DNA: TGTGCCAGCAGCTTATCTAGCGGGGGGGCTCATACGCAGTATTTT
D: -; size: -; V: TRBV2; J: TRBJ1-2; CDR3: CASSSMGARNYGYTF; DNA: TGTGCCAGCAGTTCTATGGGGGCGCGGAACTATGGCTACACCTTC
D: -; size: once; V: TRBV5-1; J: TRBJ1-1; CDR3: CASSKGDTEAFF; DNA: TGCGCCAGCAGTAAGGGGGACACTGAAGCTTTCTTT
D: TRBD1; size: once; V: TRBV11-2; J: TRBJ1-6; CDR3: CASGAAGTGGSPLHF; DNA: TGTGCCAGCGGGGCGGCCGGGACAGGGGGTTCACCCCTCCACTTT
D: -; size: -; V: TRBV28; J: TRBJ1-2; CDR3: CASRDNYGYTF; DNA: TGTGCCAGCAGGGATAACTATGGCTACACCTTC
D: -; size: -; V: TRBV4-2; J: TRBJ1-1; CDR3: CASSQAGANTEAFF; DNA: TGTGCCAGCAGCCAAGCAGGGGCGAACACTGAAGCTTTCTTT
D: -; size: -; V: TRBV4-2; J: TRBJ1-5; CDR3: CASSQPTLDYQPQHF; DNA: TGTGCCAGCAGCCAACCCACTTTGGATTATCAGCCCCAGCATTTT
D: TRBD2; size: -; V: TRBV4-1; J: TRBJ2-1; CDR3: CASSRLAGGEQFF; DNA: TGCGCCAGCAGCCGCCTAGCGGGCGGTGAGCAGTTCTTC
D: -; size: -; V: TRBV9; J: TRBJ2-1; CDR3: CASSVGRGDQFF; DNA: TGTGCCAGCAGCGTAGGACGGGGAGATCAGTTCTTC
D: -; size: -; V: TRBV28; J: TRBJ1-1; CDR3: CASSSGDGNTEAFF; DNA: TGTGCCAGCAGTTCGGGGGACGGGAACACTGAAGCTTTCTTT
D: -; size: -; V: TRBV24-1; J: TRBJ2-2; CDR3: CATSDGHKNTGELFF; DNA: TGTGCCACCAGTGATGGACACAAGAACACCGGGGAGCTGTTTTTT